These T cell receptor beta chains were read from a single sample in a study of response to subunit inactivated influenza vaccine. TCRdb recomputed calls from the RT-PCR reads with MiXCR, one row per CDR3 protein. The sample records 560,000 or so distinct CDR3 sequences, about 7.6% being singletons. This material consisted of PBMCs from blood, taken 23 to 25 months after vaccination. The receptors originated from a man aged 50-75 years who received an inactivated influenza vaccine. Both conserved end residues are part of each CDR3. D genes are given only for firm matches. Some rows mark clone size as missing; the rest say once, few, many or name a class of expanded clone.

j_gene,v_gene,abundance,d_gene,CDR3aa,CDR3nt
TRBJ1-3,TRBV7-2,.,.,CASSRDTSGNTIYF,TGTGCCAGCAGCCGGGACACCTCTGGAAACACCATATATTTT
TRBJ2-3,TRBV7-9,many,TRBD1,CASSTRIGQGTDTQYF,TGTGCCAGCAGCACTCGGATCGGACAGGGCACAGATACGCAGTATTTT
TRBJ1-1,TRBV6-6,.,.,CASSYKRDEAFF,TGTGCCAGCAGTTATAAGAGAGATGAAGCTTTCTTT
TRBJ2-3,TRBV5-1,many,TRBD2,CASSSRPGLAGVDTQYF,TGCGCCAGCAGCTCAAGACCTGGACTAGCGGGGGTAGATACGCAGTATTTT
TRBJ2-5,TRBV10-3,many,.,CAISDPTTQLYQETQYF,TGTGCCATCAGTGACCCGACTACCCAGTTGTACCAAGAGACCCAGTACTTC
TRBJ2-3,TRBV5-1,few,.,CASSLGASENTQYF,TGCGCCAGCAGCTTGGGGGCCAGTGAGAATACGCAGTATTTT
TRBJ2-3,TRBV14,many,.,CASSQVSQAGTQYF,TGTGCCAGCAGCCAAGTCTCACAGGCGGGTACGCAGTATTTT
TRBJ2-5,TRBV5-1,many,.,CASSLANQGGRETQYF,TGCGCCAGCAGCTTGGCCAACCAGGGAGGTCGGGAGACCCAGTACTTC
TRBJ2-7,TRBV20-1,few,.,CSAGHSEQYF,TGCAGTGCTGGCCATTCCGAGCAGTACTTC
TRBJ1-1,TRBV6-4,.,.,CASSRLMNTEAFF,TGTGCCAGCAGTCGTCTGATGAACACTGAAGCTTTCTTT
TRBJ1-6,TRBV4-1,medium-sized,.,CASSQEPPQQGFSSPLHF,TGCGCCAGCAGCCAAGAACCCCCTCAACAGGGATTCAGTTCACCCCTCCACTTT
TRBJ1-5,TRBV4-3,.,.,CASSQDLWEDQPQHF,TGCGCCAGCAGCCAAGACCTCTGGGAGGATCAGCCCCAGCATTTT
TRBJ2-6,TRBV20-1,many,.,CSASYRDYFSGANVLTF,TGCAGTGCTAGTTACAGGGATTATTTCTCTGGGGCCAACGTCCTGACTTTC
TRBJ1-1,TRBV20-1,.,.,CSANGNPGNTEAFF,TGCAGTGCTAACGGAAATCCTGGGAACACTGAAGCTTTCTTT
TRBJ1-5,TRBV12-3/TRBV12-4,.,.,CASSLAPGHRRNQPQHF,TGTGCCAGCAGTTTAGCGCCGGGACACCGACGCAATCAGCCCCAGCATTTT
TRBJ2-7,TRBV4-3,few,TRBD1,CASSHVATGGSYEQYF,TGCGCCAGCAGCCACGTAGCGACAGGGGGCTCCTACGAGCAGTACTTC
TRBJ2-2,TRBV2,few,TRBD2,CASRALAGGTGELFF,TGTGCCAGCAGGGCACTAGCGGGAGGGACCGGGGAGCTGTTTTTT
TRBJ2-5,TRBV5-6,few,TRBD2,CASSFAGGYQETQYF,TGTGCCAGCAGCTTCGCGGGAGGGTACCAAGAGACCCAGTACTTC
TRBJ2-1,TRBV5-1,many,.,CASSLGQDNEQFF,TGCGCCAGCAGCTTGGGACAAGACAATGAGCAGTTCTTC
TRBJ1-1,TRBV6-2/TRBV6-3,few,.,CASSGLQGKAFF,TGTGCCAGCAGTGGGCTACAGGGTAAAGCTTTCTTT
TRBJ2-2,TRBV9,many,.,CASSVVRTANTGELFF,TGTGCCAGCAGCGTAGTGCGCACTGCGAACACCGGGGAGCTGTTTTTT
TRBJ1-1,TRBV6-1,many,TRBD1,CASRIGTGGTEAFF,TGTGCCAGCAGGATAGGGACAGGGGGGACTGAAGCTTTCTTT
TRBJ2-2,TRBV11-1,many,.,CASSLITSSSTGELFF,TGTGCCAGCAGCTTAATCACATCGTCCTCCACCGGGGAGCTGTTTTTT
TRBJ2-3,TRBV5-6,.,.,CASSLVETADTQYF,TGTGCCAGCAGCTTGGTGGAGACAGCAGATACGCAGTATTTT
TRBJ1-1,TRBV12-3/TRBV12-4,few,.,CASSFSGVPEAFF,TGTGCCAGCAGTTTTTCGGGGGTACCTGAAGCTTTCTTT
TRBJ2-7,TRBV7-2,many,TRBD2,CASSLRLAGKGYEQYF,TGTGCCAGCAGCTTAAGGCTAGCGGGAAAGGGCTACGAGCAGTACTTC
TRBJ2-7,TRBV12-3/TRBV12-4,.,TRBD1,CASSLKRTGGYEQYF,TGTGCCAGCAGTTTAAAGCGGACAGGGGGCTACGAGCAGTACTTC
TRBJ1-1,TRBV12-3/TRBV12-4,few,.,CASRPARGTEAFF,TGTGCCAGCAGACCAGCCCGGGGCACTGAAGCTTTCTTT
TRBJ2-3,TRBV4-1,few,.,CASSPKEEDTQYF,TGCGCCAGCAGCCCTAAGGAGGAAGATACGCAGTATTTT
TRBJ2-7,TRBV7-9,.,.,CASSLPGLQGLYEQYF,TGTGCCAGCAGCTTACCCGGATTACAGGGTTTGTACGAGCAGTACTTC
TRBJ1-1,TRBV7-9,few,TRBD1,CASSVTGGGNTEAFF,TGTGCCAGCAGCGTAACAGGGGGCGGGAACACTGAAGCTTTCTTT
TRBJ2-7,TRBV28,.,.,CASSLYLDRTLSYEQYF,TGTGCCAGCAGTTTGTACTTGGATCGGACACTTTCCTACGAGCAGTACTTC
TRBJ1-1,TRBV24-1,few,TRBD1,CATSDSRTGGTEAFF,TGTGCCACCAGTGATTCCCGGACAGGGGGAACTGAAGCTTTCTTT
TRBJ2-1,TRBV7-9,.,.,CASSRTEVQFF,TGTGCCAGCTCGAGAACGGAGGTGCAGTTCTTC
TRBJ2-7,TRBV6-2/TRBV6-3,few,.,CASSSRPRPSSYEQYF,TGTGCCAGCAGTTCCCGTCCAAGGCCAAGCTCCTACGAGCAGTACTTC
TRBJ2-3,TRBV6-1,.,TRBD2,CASRGLSGGSTDTQYF,TGTGCCAGCAGGGGACTTAGCGGGGGGAGCACAGATACGCAGTATTTT
TRBJ2-5,TRBV7-6,.,TRBD1,CASSLGQGRRGETQYF,TGTGCCAGCAGCTTGGGACAGGGGCGCAGAGGAGAGACCCAGTACTTC
TRBJ1-4,TRBV9,few,.,CASSANLATNEKLFF,TGTGCCAGCAGCGCAAATTTGGCAACTAATGAAAAACTGTTTTTT
TRBJ2-1,TRBV4-3,few,.,CASSQDRAYLNEQFF,TGCGCCAGCAGCCAAGATAGGGCCTACCTAAATGAGCAGTTCTTC
TRBJ2-1,TRBV28,few,TRBD2,CASDSLAGAVNEQFF,TGTGCCAGCGATAGTCTAGCGGGAGCAGTAAATGAGCAGTTCTTC
TRBJ2-1,TRBV2,many,.,CASSPLQGRDEQFF,TGTGCCAGCAGTCCCCTACAGGGTAGGGATGAGCAGTTCTTC
TRBJ1-2,TRBV20-1,many,.,CSARPPTVNYGYTF,TGCAGTGCTAGACCCCCGACAGTTAACTATGGCTACACCTTC
TRBJ2-3,TRBV14,many,.,CASSQDIEGTQYF,TGTGCCAGCAGCCAAGATATTGAGGGTACGCAGTATTTT
TRBJ2-2,TRBV28,few,.,CASAGDRTNTGELFF,TGTGCCAGCGCCGGTGACCGAACGAACACCGGGGAGCTGTTTTTT
TRBJ2-7,TRBV2,few,.,CASTKGKFSYEQYF,TGTGCCAGCACCAAAGGGAAATTCTCCTACGAGCAGTACTTC
TRBJ2-2,TRBV9,few,.,CASSARQPTGELFF,TGTGCCAGCAGCGCGCGACAGCCCACCGGGGAGCTGTTTTTT
TRBJ2-7,TRBV6-2/TRBV6-3,.,.,CASSDRGVRPVSYEQYF,TGTGCCAGCAGTGATCGAGGTGTGAGGCCAGTCTCCTACGAGCAGTACTTC
TRBJ1-5,TRBV14,.,.,CASSQGARGLNSNQPQHF,TGTGCCAGCAGCCAAGGGGCCAGGGGCCTCAATAGCAATCAGCCCCAGCATTTT
TRBJ2-2,TRBV10-2,many,.,CASSELAGRDTGELFF,TGCGCCAGCAGTGAGTTGGCAGGGCGGGACACCGGGGAGCTGTTTTTT
TRBJ2-3,TRBV24-1,.,.,CATRSSGASTDTQYF,TGTGCCACCAGAAGTTCAGGAGCTAGCACAGATACGCAGTATTTT
TRBJ2-1,TRBV7-2,many,TRBD2,CASSFALAQSSYNEQFF,TGTGCCAGCAGCTTCGCACTAGCGCAGAGCTCCTACAATGAGCAGTTCTTC
TRBJ2-5,TRBV11-2,.,.,CASSIDAGWETQYF,TGTGCCAGCAGCATAGATGCGGGATGGGAGACCCAGTACTTC
TRBJ1-1,TRBV7-2,few,.,CASSQRAIMNPEAFF,TGTGCCAGCAGCCAACGGGCGATAATGAACCCTGAAGCTTTCTTT
TRBJ2-5,TRBV10-3,.,TRBD1,CAISVGQDETQYF,TGTGCCATCAGCGTTGGACAGGATGAGACCCAGTACTTC
TRBJ2-3,TRBV9,many,TRBD2,CASSGIAGDKYF,TGTGCCAGCAGCGGCATAGCGGGAGACAAGTATTTT